A single sample is the source of the 17 T cell receptor beta chains below, sequenced in a study of technical replicates of blood from a handful of donors. Profiled with immunoSEQ multiplex PCR; TCRdb holds only in-frame clones, not every one. The table has tens of thousands of clones, under 95% seen once; the top ten hold 0.2% to 0.3%. Sample: T cells isolated from PBMCs. Receptors originate from a human donor in good health.

In this sample, this clone turned up once. The chain is built from TRBV19 and TRBJ2-5, with 7 bases lining up with TRBD2. This CDR3 has 12 residues. The germline gives CDR1 LNHDA, CDR2 SQIVND (reference sequence). V gave up 4 bases and J gave up 4 bases; unmatched junction bases: 0. CDR3 in amino acids: CASSTGGETQYF. The CDR3 DNA sequence: TGTGCCAGTAGTACGGGGGGAGAGACCCAGTACTTC.

This rearrangement joins TRBV14 to TRBJ2-2; maybe TRBD2 (5 bases). This CDR3 has 15 residues. Looked up from germline, CDR1 is SGHDN and CDR2 is FVKESK. The V end was cut by 0 bases, the J end by 13 bases, with 18 bases between. CDR3 amino acids: CASSQEDLSPGRLFF. The CDR3 DNA follows: TGTGCCAGCAGCCAAGAGGACCTGTCACCGGGGAGGCTGTTTTTT.

The chain joins TRBV19 to TRBJ1-1; TRBD1 is a possible D gene (6 bases). The V gene's germline CDR1 is LNHDA and CDR2 SQIVND (reference sequence). Trimming pared 1 base from V and 4 bases from J, leaving 16 bases between. This CDR3 spans 16 amino acids. The CDR3 nucleotides read TGTGCCAGTAGTATAGTTATCAGGGGTGGAGGCACTGAAGCTTTCTTT. It translates to CASSIVIRGGGTEAFF.

V usage is TRBV29-1 and J usage is TRBJ2-7; 8 bases are a match to TRBD1. The CDR3 sequence is 13 residues long. V shed 4 bases and J 2 bases; nucleotides not matched to a gene: 4. CDR1 is SQVTM and CDR2 is ANQGSEA in the germline V gene. CDR3 region: CSVATGDTYEQYF. The CDR3 coding sequence is TGCAGCGTTGCGACAGGGGACACCTACGAGCAGTACTTC.

The rearrangement uses TRBV6-5 and TRBJ2-2, with D perhaps TRBD1 (5 bases). This CDR3 is 14 amino acids long. Germline CDR1 reads MNHEY; CDR2 reads SVGAGI. Trimming took off 5 bases at V and 0 bases at J, with 7 bases between the two ends. The CDR3: CASSTTANTGELFF. The CDR3 nucleotides are TGTGCCAGCAGTACGACAGCGAACACCGGGGAGCTGTTTTTT.

The chain uses TRBV6-5 and TRBJ2-7, with 8 nucleotides matching TRBD1. Trimming took 2 bases from V and 2 from J; bases not matched to a gene: 2. This CDR3 comprises 14 residues. Per germline, CDR1 MNHEY and CDR2 SVGAGI. This CDR3 reads CASSYLTGAYEQYF. The CDR3 bases are TGTGCCAGCAGTTACCTGACAGGGGCCTACGAGCAGTACTTC.

The chain carries TRBV27 and TRBJ2-5; TRBD1 matches at 11 bases. This CDR3 has 15 residues. Germline CDR1 MNHEY, CDR2 SMNVEV (reference sequence). The trim removed 6 bases at V and 6 bases at J, leaving 9 bases unmatched. CDR3 sequence reads: CASSPLGQGAKTQYF. The CDR3, as DNA: TGTGCCAGCAGCCCACTCGGACAGGGGGCGAAGACCCAGTACTTC.

The V and J genes are TRBV4-1 and TRBJ2-7, with 8 bases lining up with TRBD1. The CDR3 runs to 15 residues. After removal of 4 bases from V and 6 bases from J, the junction contained 11 bases not matched to a gene. Germline values: CDR1 MGHRA, CDR2 YSYEKL. The CDR3: CASSRNRDRSREQYF. DNA for the CDR3: TGCGCCAGCAGCCGCAACCGGGACAGGTCCCGCGAGCAGTACTTC.

This chain uses TRBV9 with TRBJ2-7, with 10 nucleotides matching TRBD2. The CDR3 extends over 15 amino acids. J lost 3 bases, V lost 4 bases, and 7 bases had no gene match. Per the germline V gene, CDR1 is SGDLS and CDR2 is YYNGEE. The CDR3 spells CASSPPSGGLYEQYF. The DNA of the CDR3 is TGTGCCAGCAGCCCCCCTAGCGGGGGCCTCTACGAGCAGTACTTC. The full variable domain, with the rest looked up from reference TRBV9 and TRBJ2-7, is DSGVTQTPKHLITATGQRVTLRCSPRSGDLSVYWYQQSLDQGLQFLIQYYNGEERAKGNILERFSAQQFPDLHSELNLSSLELGDSALYFCASSPPSGGLYEQYFGPGTRLTVT.

The chain joins TRBV15 to TRBJ2-6; D is uncertain. The CDR3 has 16 amino acids. CDR1 is LNHNV, CDR2 YYDKDF, per germline (reference sequence). The V gene lost 0 bases and the J gene lost 0 bases, with 6 bases spanning the gap. CDR3 DNA sequence: TGTGCCACCAGCAGAGATTTGAGCTCTGGGGCCAACGTCCTGACTTTC. Translation: CATSRDLSSGANVLTF.

The chain combines TRBV7-8 with TRBJ1-1, with 9 positions matching TRBD1. This CDR3 has 17 amino acids. Looked up from germline, CDR1 is SGHVS and CDR2 is FQNEAQ. J was trimmed by 3 bases and V by 4 bases; bases with no gene match: 12. CDR3 sequence reads: CASSSDRDRVLDTEAFF. The CDR3 nucleotides are TGTGCCAGCAGCTCGGACCGGGACAGGGTGTTAGACACTGAAGCTTTCTTT.

The rearrangement joins TRBV30 to TRBJ1-2, with 7 bases identical to TRBD1. This CDR3 is 15 amino acids long. Trimming at V came to 1 base and at J to 5 bases, leaving 10 bases not matched to a gene. Per the germline V gene, CDR1 is GTSNPN and CDR2 is SVGIG (reference sequence). The CDR3 DNA follows: TGTGCCTGGAGTGCCCTACAGGGGTGGAGGTATGGCTACACCTTC. Its protein is CAWSALQGWRYGYTF.

The genes are TRBV13 and TRBJ1-1; TRBD1 matches at 8 bases. The CDR3 totals 16 residues. V dropped 5 bases and J dropped 5; count of bases not matched to a gene: 13. CDR1 is PRHDT, CDR2 FYEKMQ, per germline (reference sequence). CDR3 coding DNA: TGTGCCAGCAGCCCACGAATCTACAGGGGGAGGACTGAAGCTTTCTTT. Translation gives CASSPRIYRGRTEAFF. Filled out from reference TRBV13 and TRBJ1-1, the complete variable domain reads AAGVIQSPRHLIKEKRETATLKCYPIPRHDTVYWYQQGPGQDPQFLISFYEKMQSDKGSIPDRFSAQQFSDYHSELNMSSLELGDSALYFCASSPRIYRGRTEAFFGQGTRLTVV.

The chain joins TRBV5-1 to TRBJ2-5; 8 bases line up with TRBD1. Germline-derived CDR1 and CDR2 are SGHRS and YFSETQ. The CDR3 has 13 amino acids. V was clipped by 4 bases and J by 5 bases; unmatched bases: 4. The CDR3 nucleotides read TGCGCCAGCAGCGTGACAGGGGTTGAGACCCAGTACTTC. It yields the protein CASSVTGVETQYF.

This clone was seen a handful of times. V is TRBV30 and J is TRBJ1-2; the match to TRBD1 covers 7 bases. V gave up 2 bases and J gave up 7 bases; unmatched junction bases: 10. Germline V gene sequence: CDR1 GTSNPN, CDR2 SVGIG (reference sequence). The CDR3 loop spans 14 amino acids. The CDR3 is CAWSLMTGSLGYTF. In nucleotides, the CDR3 is TGTGCCTGGAGTCTAATGACAGGGTCTCTTGGCTACACCTTC.

This clone appeared a few times. Here the CDR3 DNA reads TGTGCCAGCAGAGATGCCCAGGGTCCCAGGCGTGGCTACACCTTC. Protein: CASRDAQGPRRGYTF. V is TRBV6-1 and J is TRBJ1-2; weak D call: TRBD1 (5 bases). This CDR3 has 15 residues. Deletions cut 6 bases from V and 7 bases from J, with 21 bases between. Germline V CDR1 and CDR2: MNHNS, SASEGT.

The chain links TRBV19 to TRBJ1-5, with 7 positions matching TRBD1. In germline, CDR1 is LNHDA, CDR2 SQIVND (reference sequence). The CDR3 extends over 19 amino acids. J lost 1 base, V lost 3 bases, and 15 bases had no gene match. CDR3 sequence (DNA): TGTGCCAGTAGTATGGGTCAGGGGGGTCACCGTGGGAGCAATCAGCCCCAGCATTTT. Encoded protein: CASSMGQGGHRGSNQPQHF.